Following are 2 T cell receptor beta chains from one sample sequenced in a study of metastatic and nonmetastatic thyroid tumors. Each patient went into thyroid surgery without having received any treatment. TCRdb reassembled clones from the PCR reads with MiXCR. Of 35,000 to 50,000 clones listed, less than 5% are singletons. Sequenced: blood. The receptors were sampled from a female donor with papillary thyroid cancer or a benign thyroid nodule (not recorded which). Some clones in this sample may be carry-over from other donors' samples.

This clone was detected only a few times. The chain is built from TRBV28 and TRBJ1-1; D gene unclear. V lost 6 bases and J lost 1, with 9 bases in between. This CDR3 has 13 residues. Germline V gene data show CDR1 as MDHEN and CDR2 as SYDVKM. CDR3 coding DNA: TGTGCCAGCAGCCTAATAGAGAACACTGAAGCTTTCTTT. Translation gives CASSLIENTEAFF.

This clone occurred many times. The J gene is TRBJ2-1, the V gene TRBV20-1; 8 nucleotides match TRBD2. Germline V lookup: CDR1 DFQATT, CDR2 SNEGSKA (reference sequence). This CDR3 has 14 residues. Trimming removed 2 bases from V and 9 bases from J; junction bases left unmatched: 9. The CDR3 here is CSARIAGGKVEQFF. The CDR3 region has the DNA TGCAGTGCTAGAATTGCGGGAGGAAAAGTTGAGCAGTTCTTC.